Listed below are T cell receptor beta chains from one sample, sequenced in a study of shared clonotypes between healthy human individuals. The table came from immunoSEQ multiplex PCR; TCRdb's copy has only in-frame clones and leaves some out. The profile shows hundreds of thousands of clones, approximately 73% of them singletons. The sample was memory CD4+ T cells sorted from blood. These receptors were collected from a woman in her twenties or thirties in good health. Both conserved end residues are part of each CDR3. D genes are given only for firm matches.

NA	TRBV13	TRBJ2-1	TGTGCCAGCAGCGTAGTGAATGAGCAGTTCTTC	CASSVVNEQFF
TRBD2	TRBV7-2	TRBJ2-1	TGTGCCAGCAGTTCCGGGGCTAGCGGACCCAATGAGCAGTTCTTC	CASSSGASGPNEQFF
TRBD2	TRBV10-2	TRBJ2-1	TGCGCCAGCAGTGAGTCACTAGCGGGAGGAGCCTACAATGAGCAGTTCTTC	CASSESLAGGAYNEQFF
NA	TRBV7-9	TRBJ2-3	TGTGCCAGCAGCTTAGACACAGCTAGCACAGATACGCAGTATTTT	CASSLDTASTDTQYF
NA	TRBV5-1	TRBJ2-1	TGCGCCAGCAGCTTGGGAAACAATGAGCAGTTCTTC	CASSLGNNEQFF
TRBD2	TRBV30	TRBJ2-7	TGTGCCTGCCAGGGACTAGCGGGAGTATACGAGCAGTACTTC	CACQGLAGVYEQYF
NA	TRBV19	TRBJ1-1	TGTGCCACACGGAGGACAGCATCGAACACTGAAGCTTTCTTT	CATRRTASNTEAFF
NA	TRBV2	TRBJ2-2	TGTGCCAGCAGTGATCAGGTTGACGGGGAGCTGTTTTTT	CASSDQVDGELFF
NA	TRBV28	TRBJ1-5	TGTGCCAGCAGTGCTCTGGGTCCCAGCCAGCCCCAGCATTTT	CASSALGPSQPQHF
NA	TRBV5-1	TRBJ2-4	TGCGCCAGCAGCCCATATGAGGACATTCAGTACTTC	CASSPYEDIQYF
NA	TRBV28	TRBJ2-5	TGTGCCAGCAGTTTAGGGGATCAAGAGACCCAGTACTTC	CASSLGDQETQYF